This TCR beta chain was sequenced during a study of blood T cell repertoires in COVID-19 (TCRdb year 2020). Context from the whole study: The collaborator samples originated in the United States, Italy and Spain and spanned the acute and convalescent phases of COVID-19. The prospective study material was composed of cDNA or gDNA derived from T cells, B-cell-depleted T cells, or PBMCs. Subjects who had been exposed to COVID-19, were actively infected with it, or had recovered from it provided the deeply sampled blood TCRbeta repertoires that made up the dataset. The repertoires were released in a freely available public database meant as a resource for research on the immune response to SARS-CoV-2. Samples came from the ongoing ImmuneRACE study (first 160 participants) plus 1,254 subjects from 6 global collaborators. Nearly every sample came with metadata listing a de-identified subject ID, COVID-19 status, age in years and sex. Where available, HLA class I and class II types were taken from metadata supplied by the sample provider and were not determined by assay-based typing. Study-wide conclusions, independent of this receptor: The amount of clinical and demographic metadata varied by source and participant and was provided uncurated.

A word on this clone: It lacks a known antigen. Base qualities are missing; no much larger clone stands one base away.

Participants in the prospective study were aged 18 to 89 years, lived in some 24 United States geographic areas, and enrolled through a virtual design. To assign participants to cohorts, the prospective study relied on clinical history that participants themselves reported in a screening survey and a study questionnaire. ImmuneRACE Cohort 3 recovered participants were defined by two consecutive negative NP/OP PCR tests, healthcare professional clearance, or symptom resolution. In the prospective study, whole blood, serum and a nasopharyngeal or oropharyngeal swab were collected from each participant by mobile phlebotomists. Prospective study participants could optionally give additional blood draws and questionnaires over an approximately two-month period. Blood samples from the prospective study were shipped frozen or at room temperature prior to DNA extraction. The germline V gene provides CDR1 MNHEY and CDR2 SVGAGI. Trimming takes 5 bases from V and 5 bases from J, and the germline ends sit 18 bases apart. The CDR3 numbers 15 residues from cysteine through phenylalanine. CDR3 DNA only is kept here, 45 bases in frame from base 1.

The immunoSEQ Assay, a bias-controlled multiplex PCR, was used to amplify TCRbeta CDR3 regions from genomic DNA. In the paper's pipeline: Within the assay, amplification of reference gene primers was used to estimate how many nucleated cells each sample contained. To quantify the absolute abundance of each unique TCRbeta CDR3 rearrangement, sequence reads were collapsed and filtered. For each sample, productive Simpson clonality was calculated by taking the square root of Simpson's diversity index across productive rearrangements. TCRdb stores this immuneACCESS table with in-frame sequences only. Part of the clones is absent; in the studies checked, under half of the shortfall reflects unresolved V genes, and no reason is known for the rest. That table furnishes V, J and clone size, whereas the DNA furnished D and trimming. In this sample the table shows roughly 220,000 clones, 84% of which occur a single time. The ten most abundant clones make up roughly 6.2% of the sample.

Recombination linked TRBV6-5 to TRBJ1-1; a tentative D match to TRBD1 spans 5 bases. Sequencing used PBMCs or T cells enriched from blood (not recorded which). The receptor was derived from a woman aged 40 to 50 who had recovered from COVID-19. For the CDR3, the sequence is CASSKVQVTSTEAFF. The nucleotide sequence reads TGTGCCAGCAGTAAGGTACAGGTGACTAGTACTGAAGCTTTCTTT.